This is a list of T cell receptor beta chains from one sample in a study of Graves' ophthalmopathy and Graves' hyperthyroidism. Each CDR3 protein gets one entry after TCRdb re-called the multiplex PCR reads with MiXCR. The data show about 480,000 distinct CDR3 sequences, around 15% seen once. Sample: blood. All receptors come from a woman aged 25 to 39 with Graves' ophthalmopathy. Both conserved end residues are part of each CDR3. The D gene is left open where the match is weak. The size field is filled for only some rows; it gives once, few, many or a size class.

CDR3 DNA | CDR3 protein | J gene | V gene | clone size | D gene
TGCGCCAGCAGCTTGGCAGGTCGCGATGGCTACACCTTC | CASSLAGRDGYTF | TRBJ1-2 | TRBV5-1 | many | NA
TGTGCCAGCAGTGAAGAGGCAGGGAGAGACTATGGCTACACCTTC | CASSEEAGRDYGYTF | TRBJ1-2 | TRBV6-1 | many | NA
TGCGCCAGCAGAACCGACGGGGGGTCGGCAGATACGCAGTATTTT | CASRTDGGSADTQYF | TRBJ2-3 | TRBV5-1 | NA | TRBD2
TGCAGTGCTGTACCCAGGGACCGCACCGGGGAGCTGTTTTTT | CSAVPRDRTGELFF | TRBJ2-2 | TRBV20-1 | many | NA
TGTGCCTGGAACCACCCGGGACAGGGGTCCTACGAGCAGTACTTC | CAWNHPGQGSYEQYF | TRBJ2-7 | TRBV30 | many | TRBD1
TGCAGTGCTAGGAAGTCGGACAGGGTGGAGAACATTAAGTACTTC | CSARKSDRVENIKYF | TRBJ2-4 | TRBV20-1 | many | TRBD1
TGCGCCAGCAGCCAAGATGCCTTCGGCTATGGCTACACCTTC | CASSQDAFGYGYTF | TRBJ1-2 | TRBV4-1 | many | NA
TGTGCCAGTAGTGCAAACAGGGGCGGGCCTGAAGCTTTCTTT | CASSANRGGPEAFF | TRBJ1-1 | TRBV19 | few | TRBD1
TGCAGCGTTGCGTGGTTGGGTTCACCCCTCCACTTT | CSVAWLGSPLHF | TRBJ1-6 | TRBV29-1 | many | NA
TGTGCCAGTAGCCAGGGTTCTGGCATTCAGTACTTC | CASSQGSGIQYF | TRBJ2-4 | TRBV19 | NA | NA
TGTGCCAGCAGTCAACTCAGAAGGGCGGTCGGGGAGCAGTACTTC | CASSQLRRAVGEQYF | TRBJ2-7 | TRBV6-1 | many | NA
TGTGCCAGCAGTTACCCAGGGGCAGGGAAGGACAATGGCTACACCTTC | CASSYPGAGKDNGYTF | TRBJ1-2 | TRBV6-5 | many | NA
TGTGCCAGCAGTGTAGGTCGTACCAGGGAGTTC | CASSVGRTREF | TRBJ2-5 | TRBV12-3/TRBV12-4 | many | NA
TGTGCCACCAGTGACCCCCGTGCAGGGGAGACCCAGTACTTC | CATSDPRAGETQYF | TRBJ2-5 | TRBV24-1 | few | NA
TGTGCCAGTAGTGGCCATATAGCGAACTATGGCTACACCTTC | CASSGHIANYGYTF | TRBJ1-2 | TRBV19 | many | NA
TGCGCCAGCAGCCAACCCGACAGAGACAATTCACCCCTCCACTTT | CASSQPDRDNSPLHF | TRBJ1-6 | TRBV4-1 | NA | NA
TGTGCCACCACCGACCCCCAGTACGAACAGTACTTC | CATTDPQYEQYF | TRBJ2-7 | TRBV27 | many | NA
TGCAGTGCTAGAGAGAGGACAGGGAGCGAGCATGGCTACACCTTC | CSARERTGSEHGYTF | TRBJ1-2 | TRBV20-1 | many | TRBD1
TGTGCCAGCAGCCAGGACACTTCTCTCGCCTTC | CASSQDTSLAF | TRBJ1-2 | TRBV11-2 | NA | NA
TGTGCCAGCAGTTTAGGACTAGCGGGAGGGAGGCCGTACTTC | CASSLGLAGGRPYF | TRBJ2-7 | TRBV12-3/TRBV12-4 | many | TRBD2
TGTGCCAGCTGGAGGCCTCGAGATGGCTACACCTTC | CASWRPRDGYTF | TRBJ1-2 | TRBV6-1 | NA | NA
TGTGCCAGGGGGGTCGAGACGGGGGCCTACGAGCAGTACTTC | CARGVETGAYEQYF | TRBJ2-7 | TRBV6-4 | many | NA
TGTGCCAGCAGAAGAGAACAGGGGAGCTATAATTCACCCCTCCACTTT | CASRREQGSYNSPLHF | TRBJ1-6 | TRBV6-1 | many | TRBD1
TGTGCCAGCAGTTACAGGGGCAATCAGCCCCAGCATTTT | CASSYRGNQPQHF | TRBJ1-5 | TRBV6-5 | many | NA
TGTGCCAGCAGCTTAGGAGTCGGGGTCGACTCCTACGAGCAGTACTTC | CASSLGVGVDSYEQYF | TRBJ2-7 | TRBV11-2 | NA | NA
TGTGCCTGGAGGGCCGACGGGACTAGCGGGAGCTCCTACGAGCAGTACTTC | CAWRADGTSGSSYEQYF | TRBJ2-7 | TRBV30 | many | TRBD2
TGTGCCAGCAGCTTCCGGGACAGGGGATTACAATACTTC | CASSFRDRGLQYF | TRBJ2-4 | TRBV11-2 | many | TRBD1
TGTGCCAGCAGTGAAGGATCCACAGGCTATGGCTACACCTTC | CASSEGSTGYGYTF | TRBJ1-2 | TRBV6-1 | NA | NA
TGTGCCAGCTCGCCGGGGCAGGGGTCCGGTTCACCCCTCCACTTT | CASSPGQGSGSPLHF | TRBJ1-6 | TRBV18 | NA | NA
TGCAGCGGAGGGGGGGGATATGGCTACACCTTC | CSGGGGYGYTF | TRBJ1-2 | TRBV29-1 | many | NA
TGTGCCAGCAGGCCCTCGGGACCGCCGGAGACCCAGTACTTC | CASRPSGPPETQYF | TRBJ2-5 | TRBV12-3/TRBV12-4 | many | NA
TGTGCCAGCAGTTTAGAAGATCTGTCTGAAGCTTTCTTT | CASSLEDLSEAFF | TRBJ1-1 | TRBV12-3/TRBV12-4 | many | NA
TGTGCCAGCAGTGATAGCGGGCAAAAAAGCGGGAGTGAGACCCAGTACTTC | CASSDSGQKSGSETQYF | TRBJ2-5 | TRBV25-1 | NA | TRBD2
TGTGCCAGCAGCTTGTTTCGACAGGGGCTCCCTGAAGCTTTCTTT | CASSLFRQGLPEAFF | TRBJ1-1 | TRBV5-6 | few | TRBD1
TGTGCCAGCTCACCCTTGGTGGGGAGACTAACTGAAGCTTTCTTT | CASSPLVGRLTEAFF | TRBJ1-1 | TRBV18 | NA | NA
TGTGCCAGCTCACCATCCACGCTTGGGGTGAACACTGAAGCTTTCTTT | CASSPSTLGVNTEAFF | TRBJ1-1 | TRBV18 | many | NA
TGTGCCAGTAGTATAGATGGAGGGCGATATAGCAATCAGCCCCAGCATTTT | CASSIDGGRYSNQPQHF | TRBJ1-5 | TRBV19 | many | NA
TGTGCCTGGAGTGTTGCCACGGTTAACTATGGCTACACCTTC | CAWSVATVNYGYTF | TRBJ1-2 | TRBV30 | many | NA
TGTGCCAGCAGCACAGGGGGAGAAGCTTTCTTT | CASSTGGEAFF | TRBJ1-1 | TRBV11-2 | NA | TRBD1
TGTGCCAGCAGCTTAGCGCGGGCGGCCAAAAATTCACCCCTCCACTTT | CASSLARAAKNSPLHF | TRBJ1-6 | TRBV7-8 | few | NA
TGTGCCAGCTCACCTACGGACAGGGAAGCCTACGAGCAGTACTTC | CASSPTDREAYEQYF | TRBJ2-7 | TRBV18 | many | TRBD1
TGTGCCAGCAGTTACGGGGCGAACCCCTACGAGCAGTACTTC | CASSYGANPYEQYF | TRBJ2-7 | TRBV6-5 | many | NA
TGTGCCAGCAGCTCTGGATATACGGAGAATCAAGAGACCCAGTACTTC | CASSSGYTENQETQYF | TRBJ2-5 | TRBV11-3 | many | NA
TGTGCCAGCAGTTTAAAGGGAGGGGCCGGGGAGCTGTTTTTT | CASSLKGGAGELFF | TRBJ2-2 | TRBV12-3/TRBV12-4 | many | TRBD2
TGTGCCAGCAGCGGTTCTAACTATGGCTACACCTTC | CASSGSNYGYTF | TRBJ1-2 | TRBV12-3/TRBV12-4 | many | NA
TGTGCCAGCAGCCTCACGGGGGGCTACACCTTC | CASSLTGGYTF | TRBJ1-2 | TRBV6-1 | many | NA
TGTGCCAGCAGTGAATATGAAAGTCCCGAAATACAGTACTTC | CASSEYESPEIQYF | TRBJ2-5 | TRBV25-1 | many | NA
TGTGCCAGCAGTGATTGGGACGGATCCTACGAGCAGTACTTC | CASSDWDGSYEQYF | TRBJ2-7 | TRBV6-1 | many | NA
TGCAGCGTTGAAGAGAGGGTAGGGGCTTACGGGACGGAAGCTTTCTTT | CSVEERVGAYGTEAFF | TRBJ1-1 | TRBV29-1 | NA | NA
TGTGCCAGTAGTATTGGCAGACTTTATGGCTACACCTTC | CASSIGRLYGYTF | TRBJ1-2 | TRBV19 | many | NA
TGCGCCAGCAGCTTGGTTGGACTATTCGCGAACACTGAAGCTTTCTTT | CASSLVGLFANTEAFF | TRBJ1-1 | TRBV5-1 | many | NA
TGTGCCAGCAGTTTAAATAGCGGGGGTGAAGCTTTCTTT | CASSLNSGGEAFF | TRBJ1-1 | TRBV28 | many | NA